Each of the 24 T cell receptor beta chains below was sequenced from the same sample in a study of T cell responses to AZD1222 COVID-19 vaccine (dated by TCRdb to the early 2020s). What the time point label conveys for this sample: baseline before first vaccination. Library preparation employed the immunoSEQ multiplex PCR assay. The table was pulled from immuneACCESS by TCRdb, which kept in-frame rearrangements only. Such tables lose some clones; where checked, under half of the loss comes from unresolved V genes, and the rest has no known cause. In all, the sample holds some 120,000 clones, and 75% to 95% of those were seen once. The biggest ten clones account for roughly 7.8% of the sample. Sequencing was performed on peripheral blood, taken on day 0 of AZD1222 vaccination. The receptor set was obtained from an adult in good health.

This clone was counted once. This chain joins TRBV19 and TRBJ1-5; 8 nucleotides align to TRBD1. The CDR3 extends over 16 amino acids. CDR1 and CDR2 (germline): LNHDA, SQIVND (reference sequence). The ends lost 9 bases at V and 0 bases at J; junction bases unmatched: 10. The DNA of the CDR3 is TGTGCCAGCCAGGACAGGGCCCCTTTTAGCAATCAGCCCCAGCATTTT. Translated: CASQDRAPFSNQPQHF.

The CDR3 loop is CATSRDDSSYEQYF. CDR3 nucleotide sequence: TGTGCCACCAGCAGAGACGACAGCTCCTACGAGCAGTACTTC. This chain connects TRBV15 to TRBJ2-7; weak D call: TRBD1 (5 bases). CDR3 length equals 14 residues. V was cut by 0 bases and J by 0 bases, with 6 bases left in between. CDR1 is LNHNV and CDR2 is YYDKDF in the germline V gene (reference sequence). The full variable domain, with the rest looked up from reference TRBV15 and TRBJ2-7, is DAMVIQNPRYQVTQFGKPVTLSCSQTLNHNVMYWYQQKSSQAPKLLFHYYDKDFNNEADTPDNFQSRRPNTSFCFLDIRSPGLGDTAMYLCATSRDDSSYEQYFGPGTRLTVT.

The rearrangement joins TRBV5-8 to TRBJ2-5; tentatively, D is TRBD1 or TRBD2 (5 bases each). The CDR3 consists of 15 residues. Germline V gene lookup returns CDR1 SGHTS and CDR2 YDEGEE. The V gene lost 1 base and the J gene lost 6 bases, with 16 bases spanning the gap. The CDR3 DNA reads as TGTGCCAGCAGCTTGTCAGACGCAGGGAGAAAGACCCAGTACTTC. This gives the protein CASSLSDAGRKTQYF.

The chain combines TRBV7-2 with TRBJ2-6; the match to TRBD1 covers 10 bases. CDR3 length: 20 residues. Germline assignment: CDR1 SGHTA and CDR2 FQGNSA. After removal of 0 bases from V and 0 bases from J, the junction contained 8 bases not matched to a gene. The CDR3 is CASSLAGQGRASSGANVLTF. DNA for the CDR3: TGTGCCAGCAGCTTAGCGGGACAGGGGAGGGCTAGCTCTGGGGCCAACGTCCTGACTTTC.

The chain links TRBV11-2 to TRBJ2-7; 9 bases are a match to TRBD2. Germline lookup yields CDR1 SGHAT and CDR2 FQNNGV. Losses at the gene ends were 3 bases for V and 1 base for J; bases not matched to a gene: 4. The CDR3 contains 15 residues. CDR3 sequence (DNA): TGTGCCAGCAGCTTCGGGACTAGCCATTCCTACGAGCAGTACTTC. The encoded protein is CASSFGTSHSYEQYF.

The table lists this clone with a few counts. V is TRBV29-1 and J is TRBJ1-2; D not resolved. V lost 4 bases to trimming and J lost 4 bases, with 13 bases between them. Germline V gene data show CDR1 as SQVTM and CDR2 as ANQGSEA. The CDR3 extends over 13 amino acids. The CDR3: CSVASGFGYGYTF. CDR3 in DNA: TGCAGCGTTGCATCCGGGTTTGGCTATGGCTACACCTTC.

In this sample, this clone turned up once. The rearrangement uses TRBV29-1 and TRBJ2-2, with D perhaps TRBD2 (6 bases). The germline CDR1 and CDR2 sequences are SQVTM and ANQGSEA. The CDR3 contains 16 residues. V dropped 6 bases and J dropped 0 bases, with 17 bases sitting between them. CDR3 region: CSVDGGGTTNTGELFF. CDR3 bases: TGCAGCGTGGACGGGGGAGGCACTACGAACACCGGGGAGCTGTTTTTT.

On this clone: Within the sample, other DNA sequences also encode this same CDR3. The gene calls are TRBV11-2 and TRBJ2-7; no reliable D call. The germline CDR1 and CDR2 sequences are SGHAT and FQNNGV. V dropped 5 bases and J dropped 0 bases, with 2 bases sitting between them. This CDR3 spans 11 amino acids. Written as DNA, the CDR3 is TGTGCCAGCAGCGCCTCCTACGAGCAGTACTTC. Its protein is CASSASYEQYF.

This chain uses TRBV6-5 with TRBJ1-3, with D maybe TRBD1 (6 bases). The CDR3 loop spans 15 amino acids. V was clipped by 2 bases and J by 4 bases, with 12 bases between them. Germline lookup yields CDR1 MNHEY and CDR2 SVGAGI. The CDR3 region is CASSYTRGLGNTIYF. Written as DNA, the CDR3 is TGTGCCAGCAGTTACACCCGGGGGCTAGGAAACACCATATATTTT.

The rearrangement links TRBV7-2 to TRBJ2-2; 8 bases are a match to TRBD2. With 3 bases clipped from V and 4 bases from J, the junction kept 1 base outside the gene matches. This CDR3 is 14 amino acids long. Germline values: CDR1 SGHTA, CDR2 FQGNSA. CDR3 nucleotide sequence: TGTGCCAGCAGCTTCGGGGGGGGCACCGGGGAGCTGTTTTTT. Protein product: CASSFGGGTGELFF.

This chain joins TRBV28 and TRBJ2-7, with 11 bases that match TRBD2. Per the germline V gene, CDR1 is MDHEN and CDR2 is SYDVKM. This CDR3 spans 16 amino acids. Losses at the gene ends were 4 bases for V and 4 bases for J; bases not matched to a gene: 9. CDR3 nucleotide sequence: TGTGCCAGCAGTTCCTTCACTAGCGGGAGTATTTACGAGCAGTACTTC. This encodes CASSSFTSGSIYEQYF.

The chain has TRBV24-1 and TRBJ2-7; the D is unclear. The CDR3 spans 17 residues. From germline, CDR1 is KGHDR and CDR2 SFDVKD. V was shortened by 7 bases and J by 0 bases, with 21 bases between the two germline ends. The CDR3 loop reads CATSEKPRDSDSYEQYF. DNA of the CDR3: TGTGCCACCAGCGAAAAGCCCCGAGACTCAGACTCCTACGAGCAGTACTTC.

This rearrangement joins TRBV27 to TRBJ1-4, with 7 nucleotides matching TRBD1. This CDR3 has 15 amino acids. V gave up 4 bases and J gave up 8 bases; unmatched junction bases: 10. CDR1 is MNHEY, CDR2 SMNVEV, per germline (reference sequence). The chain's CDR3 is CASSSTGSWGEKLFF. The CDR3 DNA reads TGTGCCAGCAGTTCGACAGGGAGTTGGGGGGAAAAACTGTTTTTT.

This chain joins TRBV4-1 and TRBJ2-7; 10 bases line up with TRBD2. CDR1 is MGHRA and CDR2 is YSYEKL in the germline V gene. The CDR3 covers 17 residues. J lost 3 bases, V lost 2 bases, and 10 bases had no gene match. The CDR3 spells CASSQLAGVISVYEQYF. The CDR3 bases are TGCGCCAGCAGCCAACTAGCGGGAGTCATCTCGGTCTACGAGCAGTACTTC.

The genes are TRBV12-2 and TRBJ2-1; TRBD2 is taken as the D call from the table, unchecked against the DNA. TRBV12-2 is a known pseudogene. The CDR3 has 19 residues. This CDR3 is CASRLALCSGKGSRGEQFF. CDR3 nucleotide sequence: TGTGCAAGTCGCTTAGCGCTGTGTAGCGGGAAGGGAAGTAGGGGTGAGCAGTTCTTC.

V gene TRBV29-1 combines with J gene TRBJ2-3; 12 bases are a match to TRBD2. V lost 8 bases and J lost 4; bases outside the gene matches: 4. From germline, CDR1 is SQVTM and CDR2 ANQGSEA. This CDR3 has 13 residues. For the CDR3, the DNA is TGCAGCACGACTAGCGGGAGCGCAGATACGCAGTATTTT. Translation gives CSTTSGSADTQYF.

This clone appeared once. The chain recombines TRBV27 with TRBJ2-1; TRBD2 aligns across 7 bases. The CDR3 loop spans 15 amino acids. J was trimmed by 4 bases and V by 2 bases; bases with no gene match: 5. CDR1 is MNHEY and CDR2 is SMNVEV in the germline V gene (reference sequence). The CDR3 region is CASSLGLAVYNEQFF. In DNA form, the CDR3 reads TGTGCCAGCAGTTTAGGGCTAGCGGTATACAATGAGCAGTTCTTC.

The V and J genes are TRBV24-1 and TRBJ2-2, with 11 bases fitting TRBD1. This CDR3 spans 15 amino acids. The germline gives CDR1 KGHDR, CDR2 SFDVKD. The trim removed 3 bases at V and 6 bases at J, leaving 2 bases unmatched. CDR3 region: CATSDRTGGPGELFF. Written as DNA, the CDR3 is TGTGCCACCAGTGATAGGACAGGGGGCCCCGGGGAGCTGTTTTTT.

The V and J genes are TRBV28 and TRBJ2-7, with a weak D call TRBD2 (6 bases). Trimming removed 5 bases from V and 5 bases from J, with 16 bases in between. This CDR3 spans 14 amino acids. The V gene's germline CDR1 is MDHEN and CDR2 SYDVKM. CDR3 nucleotide sequence: TGTGCCAGCAGTGGCATGGGGCCGGGAGACGAGCAGTACTTC. Protein sequence: CASSGMGPGDEQYF.

This chain connects TRBV19 to TRBJ1-5; maybe TRBD1 (6 bases). Trimming stripped 3 bases from V and 2 bases from J, with 11 bases between. The V gene's germline CDR1 is LNHDA and CDR2 SQIVND (reference sequence). The CDR3 extends over 15 amino acids. The CDR3 protein is CASSIGGLGNQPQHF. The CDR3 DNA is TGTGCCAGTAGTATCGGGGGGCTCGGCAATCAGCCCCAGCATTTT.

For the CDR3, the DNA is TGTGCCAGCAGGAGGGCGCGAAGCACTGAAGCTTTCTTT. Encoded protein: CASRRARSTEAFF. This chain links TRBV6-5 with TRBJ1-1, with D unclear. V was cut by 6 bases and J by 4 bases, with 12 bases left in between. Germline CDR1 MNHEY, CDR2 SVGAGI. CDR3 length equals 13 residues.

V and J are TRBV14 and TRBJ2-2; TRBD1 is a possible D gene (5 bases). V was cut by 5 bases and J by 5 bases, with 12 bases left in between. CDR1 is SGHDN, CDR2 FVKESK, per germline. The CDR3 runs to 14 residues. CDR3 in DNA: TGTGCCAGCAGCTTACTGGACACGACCGGGGAGCTGTTTTTT. Amino acid sequence: CASSLLDTTGELFF. Supplemented by reference TRBV14 and TRBJ2-2, the full variable domain reads EAGVTQFPSHSVIEKGQTVTLRCDPISGHDNLYWYRRVMGKEIKFLLHFVKESKQDESGMPNNRFLAERTGGTYSTLKVQPAELEDSGVYFCASSLLDTTGELFFGEGSRLTVL.

This clone was detected once. This rearrangement joins TRBV6-5 to TRBJ1-5; D gene unclear. Trimming removed 4 bases at V and 2 bases at J, with 6 bases between. Germline CDR1 and CDR2: MNHEY and SVGAGI. This CDR3 region has 13 residues. The CDR3 DNA sequence: TGTGCCAGCAGTTCCGGGGGCAATCAGCCCCAGCATTTT. Protein: CASSSGGNQPQHF.

V is TRBV18 and J is TRBJ1-5, with D possibly matching TRBD1 (6 bases). This CDR3 has 13 residues. The germline CDR1 and CDR2 sequences are KGHSH and LQKENI. The V end was cut by 6 bases, the J end by 5 bases, with 11 bases between. The CDR3 loop reads CASSYEGDQPQHF. CDR3 bases: TGTGCCAGCTCCTACGAGGGGGATCAGCCCCAGCATTTT.